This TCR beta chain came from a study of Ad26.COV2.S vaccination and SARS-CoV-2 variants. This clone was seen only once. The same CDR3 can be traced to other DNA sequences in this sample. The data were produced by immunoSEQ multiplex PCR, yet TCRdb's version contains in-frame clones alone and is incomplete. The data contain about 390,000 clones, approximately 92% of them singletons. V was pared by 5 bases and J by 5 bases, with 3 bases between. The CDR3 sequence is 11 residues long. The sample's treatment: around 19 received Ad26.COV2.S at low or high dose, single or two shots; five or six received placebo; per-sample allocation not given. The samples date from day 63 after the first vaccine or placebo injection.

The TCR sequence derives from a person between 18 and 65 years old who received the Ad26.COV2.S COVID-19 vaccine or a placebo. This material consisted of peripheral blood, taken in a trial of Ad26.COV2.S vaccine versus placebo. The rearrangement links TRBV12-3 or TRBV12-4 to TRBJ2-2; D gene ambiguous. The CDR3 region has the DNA TGTGCCAGCAGTACAACCGGGGAGCTGTTTTTT. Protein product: CASSTTGELFF.